Shown below are 30 T cell receptor beta chains from a single sample sequenced in a study of blood T cell repertoires in COVID-19. Profiled with immunoSEQ multiplex PCR; TCRdb holds only in-frame clones, not every one. The profile covers about 240,000 clones, with around 90% appearing a single time and about 7.1% taken by the ten largest. The sample consisted of peripheral blood. All receptors come from a woman in her seventies with active or convalescent COVID-19.

This rearrangement joins TRBV2 to TRBJ2-1; no reliable D call. This CDR3 is 13 amino acids long. The germline gives CDR1 SNHLY, CDR2 FYNNEI. The V and J ends lost 6 bases and 8 bases respectively, with 14 bases between them. The CDR3 DNA sequence: TGTGCCAGCAGAGACTCCTATCGGGATGAGCAGTTCTTC. Encoded protein: CASRDSYRDEQFF.

The chain uses TRBV6-5 and TRBJ1-6; TRBD1 matches 9 bases. Germline CDR1 MNHEY, CDR2 SVGAGI. The CDR3 runs to 14 residues. Trimming at V came to 5 bases and at J to 6 bases, leaving 2 bases not matched to a gene. CDR3 DNA: TGTGCCAGCAGTCGGACAGGGGCTAATTCACCCCTCCACTTT. Its translation: CASSRTGANSPLHF.

This clone was recorded many times. This chain links TRBV12-5 with TRBJ1-2; 10 nucleotides agree with TRBD1. The trim removed 0 bases at V and 8 bases at J, leaving 12 bases unmatched. Germline V gene lookup returns CDR1 LGHNT and CDR2 FRNRAP. The CDR3 consists of 17 residues. This chain's CDR3 is CASGLVLGSDRGRGYTF. CDR3 nucleotides: TGTGCTAGTGGTTTGGTGCTTGGGAGTGACAGGGGGCGAGGCTACACCTTC.

The chain couples TRBV10-3 to TRBJ1-5; 9 positions match TRBD1. The CDR3 runs to 14 residues. Germline V gene data show CDR1 as ENHRY and CDR2 as SYGVKD. The junction had 2 bases not matched to a gene; V was cut back by 4 bases and J by 4 bases. CDR3 sequence (DNA): TGTGCCATCAGTGGGACAGGGGTAAATCAGCCCCAGCATTTT. The encoded protein is CAISGTGVNQPQHF.

The chain is built from TRBV10-3 and TRBJ1-1; the D is unclear. Germline CDR1 and CDR2: ENHRY and SYGVKD. The germline V and J ends were trimmed by 2 bases and 0 bases, with 16 bases remaining between them. The CDR3 is 17 amino acids. The DNA of the CDR3 is TGTGCCATCAGTGAGGTGGGGAGAGGGTTCATGAACACTGAAGCTTTCTTT. It codes for CAISEVGRGFMNTEAFF.

A word on this clone: At the DNA level, this CDR3 is encoded by other sequences in the same sample as well. The genes are TRBV18 and TRBJ1-1; 9 nucleotides match TRBD1. The CDR3 totals 14 residues. Germline values: CDR1 KGHSH, CDR2 LQKENI. Trimming took 3 bases from V and 3 from J; bases not matched to a gene: 2. The CDR3 region is CASSPTGGDTEAFF. The DNA for the CDR3 is TGTGCCAGCTCACCGACAGGGGGGGACACTGAAGCTTTCTTT.

The chain links TRBV9 to TRBJ2-1; 8 bases fit TRBD1. After removal of 3 bases from V and 4 bases from J, the junction contained 6 bases not matched to a gene. CDR3 length: 15 amino acids. Germline V gene lookup returns CDR1 SGDLS and CDR2 YYNGEE. The CDR3, as DNA: TGTGCCAGCAGCGCATCAGGGGGCTCTTACAATGAGCAGTTCTTC. It specifies CASSASGGSYNEQFF.

CDR3 protein: CAQHSRGRNHYGYTF. The DNA of the CDR3 is TGTGCCCAACATAGCCGCGGGAGAAATCACTATGGCTACACCTTC. The V call is TRBV13, the J call TRBJ1-2; D gene uncertain. The CDR3 runs 15 residues. Trimming shortened V by 11 bases and J by 3 bases, and 22 bases separated the two germline ends. Germline assignment: CDR1 PRHDT and CDR2 FYEKMQ (reference sequence).

The chain employs TRBV19 and TRBJ1-1; TRBD1 aligns across 8 bases. V shed 5 bases and J 1 base; nucleotides not matched to a gene: 3. The CDR3 covers 14 residues. The V gene's germline CDR1 is LNHDA and CDR2 SQIVND (reference sequence). The DNA of the CDR3 is TGTGCCAGTAGTTCTACAGGGGGGAACACTGAAGCTTTCTTT. Translating it yields CASSSTGGNTEAFF. Full variable domain (remainder filled in from reference TRBV19 and TRBJ1-1): DGGITQSPKYLFRKEGQNVTLSCEQNLNHDAMYWYRQDPGQGLRLIYYSQIVNDFQKGDIAEGYSVSREKKESFPLTVTSAQKNPTAFYLCASSSTGGNTEAFFGQGTRLTVV.

This chain connects TRBV9 to TRBJ2-3; 16 positions agree with TRBD2. Trimming at V came to 4 bases and at J to 1 base, leaving 6 bases not matched to a gene. The CDR3 runs to 18 residues. The germline V gene encodes CDR1 SGDLS and CDR2 YYNGEE. The CDR3 DNA sequence: TGTGCCAGCAGCCTGGGGACTAGCGGGGGGGCGGGCACAGATACGCAGTATTTT. This codes for CASSLGTSGGAGTDTQYF.

V and J are TRBV10-3 and TRBJ2-5; TRBD2 matches 9 bases. Germline CDR1 reads ENHRY; CDR2 reads SYGVKD. This CDR3 has 13 residues. With 5 bases clipped from V and 5 bases from J, the junction kept 3 bases outside the gene matches. The CDR3 nucleotides are TGTGCCATCAGTCCTGGACTAGCGGAGACCCAGTACTTC. It is translated as CAISPGLAETQYF.

This clone was observed a single time. This chain links TRBV12-3 or TRBV12-4 with TRBJ1-5, with D unclear. V was shortened by 2 bases and J by 4 bases, with 6 bases between the two germline ends. The CDR3 loop spans 13 amino acids. The CDR3 nucleotides are TGTGCCAGCAGTTTAAGCAATAATCAGCCCCAGCATTTT. Encoded protein: CASSLSNNQPQHF.

V usage is TRBV7-9 and J usage is TRBJ1-1; 12 bases line up with TRBD1. The J segment lost 1 base and the V segment lost 4 bases, leaving 4 bases of the junction unmatched. Germline V CDR1 and CDR2: SEHNR, FQNEAQ (reference sequence). The CDR3 spans 16 residues. The CDR3 reads CASSSRGQGANTEAFF. The CDR3 coding sequence is TGTGCCAGCAGCTCGAGGGGACAGGGGGCGAACACTGAAGCTTTCTTT.

This clone was seen just once. V gene TRBV7-9 combines with J gene TRBJ1-5; 7 nucleotides align to TRBD1. This CDR3 has 14 amino acids. The V segment lost 1 base and the J segment 9 bases; nucleotides outside the gene matches: 6. Germline V lookup: CDR1 SEHNR, CDR2 FQNEAQ (reference sequence). This chain's CDR3 is CASSLGPAGGPQHF. The CDR3 nucleotides read TGTGCCAGCAGCTTAGGACCGGCAGGGGGGCCCCAGCATTTT.

V and J are TRBV7-2 and TRBJ1-1; no clear D. Trimming cost V 5 bases and J 0 bases, with 13 bases left between them. The V gene's germline CDR1 is SGHTA and CDR2 FQGNSA. This CDR3 is 15 amino acids long. CDR3 coding DNA: TGTGCCAGCAGCCCCCGGGTCCGGGTGAACACTGAAGCTTTCTTT. Its translation: CASSPRVRVNTEAFF. The variable domain in full, completed from reference TRBV7-2 and TRBJ1-1, reads GAGVSQSPSNKVTEKGKDVELRCDPISGHTALYWYRQSLGQGLEFLIYFQGNSAPDKSGLPSDRFSAERTGGSVSTLTIQRTQQEDSAVYLCASSPRVRVNTEAFFGQGTRLTVV.

This clone has only one observation. V usage is TRBV7-9 and J usage is TRBJ2-7; D might be TRBD1 (6 bases). CDR1 SEHNR and CDR2 FQNEAQ come from the germline V gene (reference sequence). CDR3 length equals 14 residues. The V and J ends lost 5 bases and 5 bases respectively, with 16 bases between them. The CDR3 region has the DNA TGTGCCAGCAGCCCTAATGGGGGCAGTCACGAGCAGTACTTC. Residues: CASSPNGGSHEQYF.

The chain's CDR3 is CASSRQTGGSNEQYF. The CDR3 bases are TGTGCCAGCAGCCGTCAGACAGGGGGTTCGAACGAGCAGTACTTC. The chain couples TRBV14 to TRBJ2-7; 9 positions agree with TRBD1. This CDR3 has 15 residues. Germline V CDR1 and CDR2: SGHDN, FVKESK. Losses at the gene ends were 4 bases for V and 5 bases for J; bases not matched to a gene: 9. Based on the CDR3 plus reference TRBV14 and TRBJ2-7, the full variable domain is EAGVTQFPSHSVIEKGQTVTLRCDPISGHDNLYWYRRVMGKEIKFLLHFVKESKQDESGMPNNRFLAERTGGTYSTLKVQPAELEDSGVYFCASSRQTGGSNEQYFGPGTRLTVT.

The rearrangement links TRBV20-1 to TRBJ2-3; D remains ambiguous. Germline V CDR1 and CDR2: DFQATT, SNEGSKA (reference sequence). V lost 5 bases and J lost 7, with 7 bases in between. CDR3 length: 10 amino acids. CDR3 coding DNA: TGCAGTGCTTTCTTAAATACGCAGTATTTT. It translates to CSAFLNTQYF.

V is TRBV7-2 and J is TRBJ2-1, with D tentatively TRBD1 (5 bases). CDR3 length: 14 amino acids. Germline lookup yields CDR1 SGHTA and CDR2 FQGNSA. Trimming removed 1 base from V and 2 bases from J, with 6 bases in between. The DNA for the CDR3 is TGTGCCAGCAGCTTAGAAGGGGCCTACAATGAGCAGTTCTTC. This translates into CASSLEGAYNEQFF.

This clone came up once. This same CDR3 is encoded by further DNA sequences in the sample. CDR3 loop: CASSAGTPYNSPLHF. The CDR3 DNA reads TGTGCCAGCAGCGCCGGGACACCCTATAATTCACCCCTCCACTTT. The V and J genes are TRBV9 and TRBJ1-6; D might be TRBD1 (6 bases). Trimming cost V 3 bases and J 2 bases, with 9 bases left between them. CDR1 is SGDLS, CDR2 YYNGEE, per germline. The CDR3 covers 15 residues.

This chain joins TRBV15 and TRBJ1-4; TRBD1 might be the D (6 bases). Germline V gene sequence: CDR1 LNHNV, CDR2 YYDKDF (reference sequence). This CDR3 is 17 amino acids long. Trimming took 0 bases from V and 5 from J, leaving 16 bases between them. CDR3 loop: CATSRDPARTANEKLFF. The CDR3 DNA is TGTGCCACCAGCAGAGATCCTGCTCGGACAGCAAATGAAAAACTGTTTTTT.

The chain has TRBV25-1 and TRBJ2-7, with TRBD2 matching over 11 bases. Per the germline V gene, CDR1 is MGHDK and CDR2 is SYGVNS. The CDR3 is 15 residues long. The J segment lost 3 bases and the V segment lost 6 bases, leaving 7 bases of the junction unmatched. CDR3 sequence (DNA): TGTGCCAGCAGAGAAACCGGGACTAGCGGCTACGAGCAGTACTTC. Translated: CASRETGTSGYEQYF.

This chain joins TRBV6-2 or TRBV6-3 and TRBJ2-7; 10 nucleotides match TRBD2. Trimming at V came to 4 bases and at J to 3 bases, leaving 9 bases not matched to a gene. The CDR3 length is 16 residues. Germline V gives CDR1 MNHEY, CDR2 SVGEGT. The chain's CDR3 is CASSSAASGGVYEQYF. In DNA, the CDR3 is TGTGCCAGCAGTTCCGCCGCTAGCGGGGGAGTCTACGAGCAGTACTTC.

This clone was counted a single time. The CDR3 reads CASSPDTGEGYGYTF. In nucleotides, the CDR3 is TGTGCCAGCAGCCCGGACACGGGAGAAGGCTATGGCTACACCTTC. The chain is built from TRBV7-9 and TRBJ1-2, with D maybe TRBD1 (5 bases). The CDR3 contains 15 residues. The V gene's germline CDR1 is SEHNR and CDR2 FQNEAQ (reference sequence). Deletions cut 5 bases from V and 4 bases from J, with 17 bases between.

The J gene is TRBJ1-2, the V gene TRBV6-1; the D gene is possibly TRBD1 (6 bases). The germline V gene has CDR1 MNHNS and CDR2 SASEGT. V dropped 0 bases and J dropped 6 bases, with 14 bases sitting between them. The CDR3 is made up of 15 amino acids. As DNA, the CDR3 is TGTGCCAGCAGTGAAGCAGACAGGCCCTTCGATGGCTACACCTTC. Protein: CASSEADRPFDGYTF.

The CDR3 is CAISQTEDYGYTF. CDR3 nucleotide sequence: TGTGCCATCAGCCAGACAGAGGACTATGGCTACACCTTC. V and J are TRBV10-3 and TRBJ1-2; possible D gene TRBD1, 5 bases. The CDR3 has 13 amino acids. In germline, CDR1 is ENHRY, CDR2 SYGVKD. V lost 6 bases and J lost 3, with 11 bases in between.

This clone was counted a few times. The rearrangement links TRBV5-1 to TRBJ1-4, with TRBD1 identical over 8 bases. The V gene's germline CDR1 is SGHRS and CDR2 YFSETQ. Trimming cost V 1 base and J 11 bases; bases outside gene matches: 10. CDR3 size: 15 residues. In nucleotides, the CDR3 is TGCGCCAGCAGCTTGACTACAGGGGGGATTAGGAAACTGTTTTTT. Translated: CASSLTTGGIRKLFF.

This chain joins TRBV6-5 and TRBJ1-6; D not resolved. CDR1 is MNHEY, CDR2 SVGAGI, per germline. V was clipped by 6 bases and J by 0 bases, with 6 bases between them. The CDR3 has 14 amino acids. As DNA, the CDR3 is TGTGCCAGCAGAACAAGCTCCTATAATTCACCCCTCCACTTT. Translated: CASRTSSYNSPLHF.

The chain recombines TRBV6-2 or TRBV6-3 with TRBJ2-7, with D uncertain. The CDR3 sequence is 12 residues long. Trimming pared 2 bases from V and 5 bases from J, leaving 7 bases between. Germline lookup yields CDR1 MNHEY and CDR2 SVGEGT. CDR3: CASSYNRDEQYF. CDR3 nucleotides: TGTGCCAGCAGTTACAACCGGGACGAGCAGTACTTC.

The chain combines TRBV10-3 with TRBJ1-1; no firm D call. V was clipped by 11 bases and J by 2 bases, with 9 bases between them. Germline V gene sequence: CDR1 ENHRY, CDR2 SYGVKD. The CDR3 has 11 amino acids. CDR3 residues: CAARSNTEAFF. The CDR3 bases are TGTGCCGCCCGTAGTAACACTGAAGCTTTCTTT.